This paragraph covers one T cell receptor beta chain sequence. Its matching antigen is unknown. Prepared TCR beta cDNA libraries contained unique molecular identifiers. A single record per CDR3 protein comes from TCRdb applying MiXCR to the PCR reads. The data contain about 820,000 distinct CDR3 sequences, approximately 53% of them singletons. Trimming stripped 6 bases from V and 0 bases from J, with 5 bases between. This CDR3 region has 12 residues. The germline CDR1 and CDR2 sequences are ENHRY and SYGVKD. The data were obtained in a study of post-analysis software for immune sequencing data. Study results and caveats: A few TRBV segments (TRBV5-6, TRBV5-1 and TRBV20-1 among them) occurred more frequently in patients than in controls.

This chain joins TRBV10-3 and TRBJ1-1; D is unclear. This receptor was identified in a girl between 10 and 17 years old with multiple sclerosis. Material for sequencing was blood. CDR3: CAIRDLNTEAFF. The CDR3, as DNA: TGTGCCATCAGAGACCTGAACACTGAAGCTTTCTTT.